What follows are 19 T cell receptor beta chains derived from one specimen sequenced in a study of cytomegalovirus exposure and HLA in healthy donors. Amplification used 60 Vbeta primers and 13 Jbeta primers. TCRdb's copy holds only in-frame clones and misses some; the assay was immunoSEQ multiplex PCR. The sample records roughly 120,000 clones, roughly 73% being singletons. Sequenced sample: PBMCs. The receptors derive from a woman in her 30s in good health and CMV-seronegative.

CDR3: CALSVTGLTDTQYF. The CDR3 DNA reads as TGTGCCTTATCGGTGACGGGACTCACAGATACGCAGTATTTT. V and J are TRBV30 and TRBJ2-3; maybe TRBD2 (6 bases). The germline V gene encodes CDR1 GTSNPN and CDR2 SVGIG (reference sequence). This CDR3 is 14 amino acids long. V lost 7 bases to trimming and J lost 2 bases, with 16 bases between them.

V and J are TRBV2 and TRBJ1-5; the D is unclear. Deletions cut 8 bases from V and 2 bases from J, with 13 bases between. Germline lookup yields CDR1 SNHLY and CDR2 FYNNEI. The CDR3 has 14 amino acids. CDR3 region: CASLRSEGNQPQHF. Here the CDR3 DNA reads TGTGCCAGCCTCCGCTCTGAGGGCAATCAGCCCCAGCATTTT.

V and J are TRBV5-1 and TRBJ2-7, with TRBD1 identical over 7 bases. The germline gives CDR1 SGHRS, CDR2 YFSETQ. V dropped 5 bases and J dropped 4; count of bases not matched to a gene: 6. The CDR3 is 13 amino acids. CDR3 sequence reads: CASRGTALYEQYF. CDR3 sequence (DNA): TGCGCCAGCAGGGGGACAGCATTATACGAGCAGTACTTC.

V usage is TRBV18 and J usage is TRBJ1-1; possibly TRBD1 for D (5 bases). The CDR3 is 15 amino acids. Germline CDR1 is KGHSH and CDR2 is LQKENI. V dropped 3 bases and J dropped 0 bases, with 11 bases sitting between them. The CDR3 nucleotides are TGTGCCAGCTCACCTGGGGGGAGAATGAACACTGAAGCTTTCTTT. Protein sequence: CASSPGGRMNTEAFF. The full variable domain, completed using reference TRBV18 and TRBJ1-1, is NAGVMQNPRHLVRRRGQEARLRCSPMKGHSHVYWYRQLPEEGLKFMVYLQKENIIDESGMPKERFSAEFPKEGPSILRIQQVVRGDSAAYFCASSPGGRMNTEAFFGQGTRLTVV.

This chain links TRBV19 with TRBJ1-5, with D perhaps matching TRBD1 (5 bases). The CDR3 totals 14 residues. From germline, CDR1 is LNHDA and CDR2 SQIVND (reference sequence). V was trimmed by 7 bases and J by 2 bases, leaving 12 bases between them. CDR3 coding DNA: TGTGCCAGTACCCTCGGAGGGGGCAATCAGCCCCAGCATTTT. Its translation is CASTLGGGNQPQHF.

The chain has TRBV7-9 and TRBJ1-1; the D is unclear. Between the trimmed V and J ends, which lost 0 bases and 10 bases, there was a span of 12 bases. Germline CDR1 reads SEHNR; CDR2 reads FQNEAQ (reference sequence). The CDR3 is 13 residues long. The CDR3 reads CASSLALEGRAFF. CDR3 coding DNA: TGTGCCAGCAGCTTAGCGCTAGAGGGCAGAGCTTTCTTT. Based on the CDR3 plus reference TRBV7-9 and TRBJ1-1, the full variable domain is DTGVSQNPRHKITKRGQNVTFRCDPISEHNRLYWYRQTLGQGPEFLTYFQNEAQLEKSRLLSDRFSAERPKGSFSTLEIQRTEQGDSAMYLCASSLALEGRAFFGQGTRLTVV.

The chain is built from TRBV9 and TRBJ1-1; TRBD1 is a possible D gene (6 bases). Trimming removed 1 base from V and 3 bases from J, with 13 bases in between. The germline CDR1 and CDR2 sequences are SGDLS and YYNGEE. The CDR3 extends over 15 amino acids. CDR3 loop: CASSVPQGLYTEAFF. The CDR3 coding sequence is TGTGCCAGCAGCGTACCACAGGGTTTGTACACTGAAGCTTTCTTT.

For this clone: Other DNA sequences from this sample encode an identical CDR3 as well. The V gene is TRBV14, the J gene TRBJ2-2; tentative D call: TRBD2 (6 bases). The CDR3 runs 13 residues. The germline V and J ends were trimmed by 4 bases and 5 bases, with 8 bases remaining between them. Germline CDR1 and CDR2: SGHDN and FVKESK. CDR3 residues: CASSPGGTGELFF. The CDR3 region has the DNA TGTGCCAGCAGCCCTGGAGGGACCGGGGAGCTGTTTTTT.

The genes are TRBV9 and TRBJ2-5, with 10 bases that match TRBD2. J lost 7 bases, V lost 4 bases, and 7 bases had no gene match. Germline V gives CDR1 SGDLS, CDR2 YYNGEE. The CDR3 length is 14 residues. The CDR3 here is CASSFTSGVATQYF. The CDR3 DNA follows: TGTGCCAGCAGCTTTACTAGCGGGGTAGCGACCCAGTACTTC.

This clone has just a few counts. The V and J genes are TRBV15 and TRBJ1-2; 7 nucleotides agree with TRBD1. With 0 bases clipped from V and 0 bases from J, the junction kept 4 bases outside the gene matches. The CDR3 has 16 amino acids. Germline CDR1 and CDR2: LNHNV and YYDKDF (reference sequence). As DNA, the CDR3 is TGTGCCACCAGCAGAGAATTGGGACAGACTAACTATGGCTACACCTTC. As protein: CATSRELGQTNYGYTF.

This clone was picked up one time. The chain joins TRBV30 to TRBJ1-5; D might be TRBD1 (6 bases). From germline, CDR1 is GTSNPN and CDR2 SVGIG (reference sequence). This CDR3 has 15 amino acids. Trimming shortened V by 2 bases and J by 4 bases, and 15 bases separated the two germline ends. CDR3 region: CAWSTFMDRNQPQHF. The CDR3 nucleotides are TGTGCCTGGAGTACTTTCATGGACAGAAATCAGCCCCAGCATTTT.

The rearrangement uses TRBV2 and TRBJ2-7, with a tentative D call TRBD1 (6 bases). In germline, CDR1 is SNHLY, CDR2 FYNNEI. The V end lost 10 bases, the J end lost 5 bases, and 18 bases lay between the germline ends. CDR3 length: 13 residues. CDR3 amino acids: CANRAGEIHEQYF. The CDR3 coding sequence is TGTGCCAACCGGGCAGGGGAGATCCACGAGCAGTACTTC.

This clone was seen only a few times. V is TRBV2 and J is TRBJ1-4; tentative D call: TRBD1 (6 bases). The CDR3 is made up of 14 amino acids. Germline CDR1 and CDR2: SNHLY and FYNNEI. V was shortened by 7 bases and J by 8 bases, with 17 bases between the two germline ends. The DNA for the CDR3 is TGTGCCAGCAACCAGGGGTGGACAGTCGAAAAACTGTTTTTT. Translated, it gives CASNQGWTVEKLFF.

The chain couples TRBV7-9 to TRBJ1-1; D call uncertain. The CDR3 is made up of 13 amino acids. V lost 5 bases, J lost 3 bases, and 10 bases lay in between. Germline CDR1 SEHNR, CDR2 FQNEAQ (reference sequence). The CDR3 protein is CASSHEGDTEAFF. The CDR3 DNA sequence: TGTGCCAGCAGCCACGAGGGTGACACTGAAGCTTTCTTT.

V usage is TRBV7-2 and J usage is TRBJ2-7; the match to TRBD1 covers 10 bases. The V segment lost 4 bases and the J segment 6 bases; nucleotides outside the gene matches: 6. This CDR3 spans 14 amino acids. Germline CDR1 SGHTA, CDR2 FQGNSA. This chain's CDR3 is CASSSPGQGTEQYF. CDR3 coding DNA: TGTGCCAGCAGCTCGCCGGGACAGGGGACCGAGCAGTACTTC.

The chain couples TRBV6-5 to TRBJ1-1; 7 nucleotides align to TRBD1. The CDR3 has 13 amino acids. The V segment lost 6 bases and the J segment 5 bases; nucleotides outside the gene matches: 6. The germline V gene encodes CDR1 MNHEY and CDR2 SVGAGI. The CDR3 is CASSAIRGTEAFF. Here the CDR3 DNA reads TGTGCCAGCAGCGCTATCAGGGGGACTGAAGCTTTCTTT.

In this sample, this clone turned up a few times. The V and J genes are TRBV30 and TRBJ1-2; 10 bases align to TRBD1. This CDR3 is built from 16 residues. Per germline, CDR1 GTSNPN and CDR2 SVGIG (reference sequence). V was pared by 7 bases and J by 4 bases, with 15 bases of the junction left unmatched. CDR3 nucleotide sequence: TGTGCCTTACTAACGTGGGTAGGGGACAGGGGCTATGGCTACACCTTC. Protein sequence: CALLTWVGDRGYGYTF. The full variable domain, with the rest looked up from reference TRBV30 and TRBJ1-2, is SQTIHQWPATLVQPVGSPLSLECTVEGTSNPNLYWYRQAAGRGLQLLFYSVGIGQISSEVPQNLSASRPQDRQFILSSKKLLLSDSGFYLCALLTWVGDRGYGYTFGSGTRLTVV.

The CDR3 nucleotides are TGCAGCGCCGCGCTGGGGAGGGATCGCGGGCAGTACTTC. Its translation: CSAALGRDRGQYF. V usage is TRBV29-1 and J usage is TRBJ2-7, with 7 positions matching TRBD2. Unmatched junction bases numbered 15, after V lost 7 bases and J lost 9 bases. The CDR3 sequence is 13 residues long. Germline CDR1 reads SQVTM; CDR2 reads ANQGSEA.

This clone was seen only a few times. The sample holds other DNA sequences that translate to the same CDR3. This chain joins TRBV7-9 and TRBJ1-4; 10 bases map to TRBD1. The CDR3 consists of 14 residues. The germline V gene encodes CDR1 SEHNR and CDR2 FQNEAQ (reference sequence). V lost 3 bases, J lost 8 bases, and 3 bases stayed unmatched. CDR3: CASSFGTGDEKLFF. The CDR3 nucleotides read TGTGCCAGCAGCTTCGGGACAGGGGACGAAAAACTGTTTTTT.